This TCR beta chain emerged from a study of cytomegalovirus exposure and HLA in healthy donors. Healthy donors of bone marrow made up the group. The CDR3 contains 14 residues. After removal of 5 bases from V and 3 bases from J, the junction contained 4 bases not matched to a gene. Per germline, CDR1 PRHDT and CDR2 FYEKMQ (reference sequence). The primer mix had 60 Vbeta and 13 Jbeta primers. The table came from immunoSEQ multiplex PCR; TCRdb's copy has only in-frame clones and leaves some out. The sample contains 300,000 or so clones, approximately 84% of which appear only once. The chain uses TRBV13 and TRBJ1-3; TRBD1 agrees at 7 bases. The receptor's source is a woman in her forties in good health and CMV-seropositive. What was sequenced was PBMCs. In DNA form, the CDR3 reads TGTGCCAGCAGCCAACAGGGGTTTGGAAACACCATATATTTT. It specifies CASSQQGFGNTIYF.